This T cell receptor beta chain was observed in a study of blood T cell repertoires in COVID-19. Overall study: From T cells, B-cell-depleted T cells, or PBMCs came the material, which was cDNA or gDNA.

The authors' processing: Amplification from reference gene primers served as the basis for estimated nucleated cell counts. The protocol was immunoSEQ multiplex PCR, while the TCRdb copy is restricted to in-frame clones and leaves out a portion. The V and J calls and clone size come from that table; D and trimming were worked out from the DNA. The table has approximately 220,000 clones, roughly 80% seen once. Germline CDR1 SNHLY, CDR2 FYNNEI. This CDR3 spans 13 amino acids. The V end was cut by 4 bases, the J end by 0 bases, with 6 bases between. Sequences were obtained from peripheral blood. The chain combines TRBV2 with TRBJ1-2; unclear D gene. This sequence was found in a woman older than 75 with acute or convalescent COVID-19. CDR3 sequence (DNA): TGTGCCAGCAGTGCACAACCTAACTATGGCTACACCTTC. Translating gives CASSAQPNYGYTF.